This TCR beta chain was retrieved from a study of PD-1 blockade in classical Hodgkin lymphoma. Study-level information: Treatment was intravenous nivolumab, 3 mg/kg every 2 weeks, until progression.

Relapse was seen in all patients after autologous stem cell transplantation, and brentuximab vedotin exposure was variable. The CD4+ T cells used were purified from thawed PBMCs through magnetic negative selection. Classification of best responses gave complete response, partial response or progressive disease. The CDR3 covers 13 residues. Looked up from germline, CDR1 is SGHTA and CDR2 is FQGTGA. Trimming stripped 6 bases from V and 3 bases from J, with 11 bases between. A word on this clone: The antigen remains undetermined.

Points from the study as a whole: The origin of the repertoire differences remains undefined, with disease activity or prior therapy as possible causes.

TCRdb's copy holds only in-frame clones and misses some; the assay was immunoSEQ multiplex PCR. The sample lists about 15,000 clones; 85% were seen once. Sequenced material: CD4+ T cells from blood, taken at baseline. The sequence came from a human donor with classical Hodgkin lymphoma. The chain uses TRBV7-3 and TRBJ2-5; D not certain. The CDR3 spells CASRFTVEETQYF. In DNA form, the CDR3 reads TGTGCCAGCAGGTTTACAGTGGAAGAGACCCAGTACTTC.